This T cell receptor (beta chain) was found in a study of T cells in Graves' hyperthyroidism and ophthalmopathy. Study summary: Peripheral blood was drawn at first diagnosis, prior to all treatment.

This clonotype occurred many times. Antigen: not known. TCR beta CDR3 region amplification was performed from RNA transcripts. Carried out on the TCR CDR3, a first-round RT-PCR used the HTBI primer set. TCRdb used MiXCR to reprocess the multiplex PCR reads, holding one entry per CDR3 protein. The repertoire consists of 350,000 or so distinct CDR3 sequences, with roughly a fifth occurring once and the leading ten covering about 50%. Germline CDR1 reads ENHRY; CDR2 reads SYGVKD. The V gene lost 10 bases and the J gene lost 1 base, with 13 bases spanning the gap. The CDR3 runs to 13 residues. Those with hyperthyroidism were 18 to 65 years old, newly diagnosed, and ill for under 2 months. Study observations and caveats: Prediction of ophthalmopathy progression came a median approximately 7 months pre-onset.

The sample comprised blood. The clonotype comes from a woman aged 45 to 65 with Graves' hyperthyroidism. The chain has TRBV10-3 and TRBJ1-1, with D possibly matching TRBD1 (5 bases). CDR3 protein: CATGPTGNTEAFF. In DNA, the CDR3 is TGTGCCACGGGACCCACAGGGAACACTGAAGCTTTCTTT.